The 2 T cell receptor beta chains below all came from one sample that was sequenced in a study of radiation and T cells in renal cell carcinoma. The time point was: baseline pretreatment blood. Treatment in this sample: 15 Gy SBRT to primary tumor, nephrectomy 4 weeks later. Here immunoSEQ multiplex PCR was the method, and the copy in TCRdb shows in-frame clones only, minus some. The sample has about 140,000 clones, roughly 85% seen once; the top ten hold under 25%. Material: blood, obtained from a patient whose treatment included radiotherapy and nephrectomy. These receptors came from a woman between 45 and 60 years old with renal cell carcinoma.

The chain employs TRBV20-1 and TRBJ2-2, with unresolved D. The length of the CDR3 is 11 residues. The V end was cut by 6 bases, the J end by 6 bases, with 8 bases between. CDR1 and CDR2 from the germline V gene are DFQATT and SNEGSKA (reference sequence). Here the CDR3 reads CSASGPGELFF. For the CDR3, the DNA is TGCAGTGCCTCTGGCCCCGGGGAGCTGTTTTTT.

This sequence joins TRBV23-1 and TRBJ1-2; unclear D gene. TRBV23-1 is reported as an ORF; its role is uncertain. This CDR3 spans 16 amino acids. The V and J ends lost 4 bases and 4 bases respectively, with 19 bases between them. The DNA of the CDR3 is TGCGCCAGCAGTCTGAGGTGCGGCCAACCGGGCTATGGCTACACCTTC. Translation gives CASSLRCGQPGYGYTF.